This T cell receptor (beta chain) was sequenced for a study of CXCR3-negative and CXCR3-positive naive CD8 T cells. All TRB cDNA libraries came from 5' RACE performed with UMI labels. For each CDR3 protein, TCRdb gives one entry from its re-call of the 5' RACE reads, without DNA. The sample has roughly 40,000 distinct CDR3 sequences. CDR1 is PRHDT and CDR2 is FYEKMQ in the germline V gene (reference sequence). The CDR3 extends over 13 amino acids. The sample consisted of memory CD8+ T cells from blood. The sequence came from a human donor in good health. Some clones in this sample may be carry-over from other donors' samples. The rearrangement links TRBV13 to TRBJ1-1; the TRBD1 assignment by TCRdb is unverifiable without DNA. CDR3 sequence: CASSLDRATEAFF. Together with reference TRBV13 and TRBJ1-1, the CDR3 gives the full variable domain: AAGVIQSPRHLIKEKRETATLKCYPIPRHDTVYWYQQGPGQDPQFLISFYEKMQSDKGSIPDRFSAQQFSDYHSELNMSSLELGDSALYFCASSLDRATEAFFGQGTRLTVV.